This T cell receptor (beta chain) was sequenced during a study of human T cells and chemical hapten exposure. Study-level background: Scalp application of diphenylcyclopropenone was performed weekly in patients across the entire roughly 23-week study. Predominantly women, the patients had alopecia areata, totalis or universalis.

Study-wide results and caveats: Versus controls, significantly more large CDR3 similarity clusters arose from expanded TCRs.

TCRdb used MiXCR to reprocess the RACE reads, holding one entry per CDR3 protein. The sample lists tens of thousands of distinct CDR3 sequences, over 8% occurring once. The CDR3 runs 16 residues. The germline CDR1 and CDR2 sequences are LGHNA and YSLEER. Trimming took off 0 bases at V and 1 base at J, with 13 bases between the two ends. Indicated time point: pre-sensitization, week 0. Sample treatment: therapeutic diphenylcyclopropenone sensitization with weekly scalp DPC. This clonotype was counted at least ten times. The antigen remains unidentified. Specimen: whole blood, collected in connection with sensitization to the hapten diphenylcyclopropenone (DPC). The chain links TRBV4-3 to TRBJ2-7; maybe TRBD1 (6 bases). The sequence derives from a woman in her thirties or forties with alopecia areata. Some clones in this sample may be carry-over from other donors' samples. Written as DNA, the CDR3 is TGCGCCAGCAGCCAAGATATCGGGACACCTTCCTACGAGCAGTACTTC. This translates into CASSQDIGTPSYEQYF.